This T cell receptor beta chain stems from a study of blood T cells in healthy people across ages. It was with a sample-barcoded 5' primer and a J-beta primer mix that a second PCR of about 6 to 11 cycles was run. A single record per CDR3 protein comes from TCRdb applying MiXCR to the 5' RACE reads. There are roughly 1.4 million distinct CDR3 sequences in the sample; 59% occur only once, and about 6.3% lies in the top ten. On this clonotype itself: What it binds is not known.

General observations from the study: The fall in TCR beta diversity per million T cells was roughly linear with age.

This CDR3 spans 14 amino acids. V was shortened by 2 bases and J by 8 bases, with 15 bases between the two germline ends. From germline, CDR1 is SGHDN and CDR2 FVKESK. This receptor was identified in a man in his late teens or twenties in good health. The sample was blood. The chain recombines TRBV14 with TRBJ1-1, with a weak D call TRBD1 (6 bases). This CDR3 is CASSQTGTIDEAFF. CDR3 bases: TGTGCCAGCAGCCAAACCGGGACAATCGACGAAGCTTTCTTT. The complete variable domain, with remaining parts taken from reference TRBV14 and TRBJ1-1, reads EAGVTQFPSHSVIEKGQTVTLRCDPISGHDNLYWYRRVMGKEIKFLLHFVKESKQDESGMPNNRFLAERTGGTYSTLKVQPAELEDSGVYFCASSQTGTIDEAFFGQGTRLTVV.